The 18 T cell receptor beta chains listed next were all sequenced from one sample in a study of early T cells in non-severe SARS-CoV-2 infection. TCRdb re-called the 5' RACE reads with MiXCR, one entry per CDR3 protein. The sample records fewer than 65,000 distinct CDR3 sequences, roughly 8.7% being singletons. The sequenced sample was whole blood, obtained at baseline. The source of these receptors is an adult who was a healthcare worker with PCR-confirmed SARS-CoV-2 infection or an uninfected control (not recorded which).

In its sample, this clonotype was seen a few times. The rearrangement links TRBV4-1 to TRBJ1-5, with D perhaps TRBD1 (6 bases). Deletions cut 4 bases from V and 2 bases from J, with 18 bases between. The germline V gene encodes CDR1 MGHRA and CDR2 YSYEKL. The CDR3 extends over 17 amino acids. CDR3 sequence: CASSLGAPSRGNQPQHF. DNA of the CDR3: TGCGCCAGCAGCCTGGGGGCTCCCTCACGGGGCAATCAGCCCCAGCATTTT.

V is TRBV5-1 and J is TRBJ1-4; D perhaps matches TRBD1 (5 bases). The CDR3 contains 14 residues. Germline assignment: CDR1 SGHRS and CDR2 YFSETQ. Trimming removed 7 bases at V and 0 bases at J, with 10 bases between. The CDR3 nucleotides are TGCGCCAGCCAATCGGGGGCAACTAATGAAAAACTGTTTTTT. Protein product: CASQSGATNEKLFF.

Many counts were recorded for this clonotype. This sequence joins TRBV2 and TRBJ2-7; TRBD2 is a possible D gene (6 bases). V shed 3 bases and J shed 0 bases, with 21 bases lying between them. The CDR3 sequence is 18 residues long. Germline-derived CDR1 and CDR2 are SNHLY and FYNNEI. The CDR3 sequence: CASSDLDYPPGSSYEQYF. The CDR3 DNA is TGTGCCAGCAGTGATTTGGACTACCCCCCTGGGAGCTCCTACGAGCAGTACTTC.

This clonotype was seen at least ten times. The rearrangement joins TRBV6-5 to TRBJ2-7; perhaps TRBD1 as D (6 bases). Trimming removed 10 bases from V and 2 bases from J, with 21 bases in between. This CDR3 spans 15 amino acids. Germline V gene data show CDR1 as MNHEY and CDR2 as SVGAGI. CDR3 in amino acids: CATGIAGDPPYEQYF. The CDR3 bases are TGTGCCACCGGGATCGCAGGGGATCCCCCCTACGAGCAGTACTTC.

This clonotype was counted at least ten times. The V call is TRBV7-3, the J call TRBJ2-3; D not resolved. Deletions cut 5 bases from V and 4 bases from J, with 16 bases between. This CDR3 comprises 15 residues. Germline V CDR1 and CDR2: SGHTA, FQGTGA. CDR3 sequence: CASSPDGYFADTQYF. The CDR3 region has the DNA TGTGCCAGCAGCCCCGACGGGTACTTCGCAGATACGCAGTATTTT.

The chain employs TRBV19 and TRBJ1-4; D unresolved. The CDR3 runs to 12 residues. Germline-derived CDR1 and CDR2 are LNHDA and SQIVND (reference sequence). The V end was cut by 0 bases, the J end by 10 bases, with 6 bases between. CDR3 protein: CASSIERGKLFF. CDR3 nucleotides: TGTGCCAGTAGTATAGAAAGAGGAAAACTGTTTTTT.

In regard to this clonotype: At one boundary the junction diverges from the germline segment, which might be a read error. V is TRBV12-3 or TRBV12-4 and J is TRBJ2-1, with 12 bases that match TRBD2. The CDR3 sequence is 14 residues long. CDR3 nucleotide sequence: TGTGCCAGCAGTCTAGCGGGGGGGCCTCATGAGCAGTTCTTC. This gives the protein CASSLAGGPHEQFF.

CDR3 sequence (DNA): TGTGCCATCAGTACTAACCCCTCCGGAGAGACCCAGTACTTC. Its protein product is CAISTNPSGETQYF. This chain joins TRBV10-3 and TRBJ2-5, with unresolved D. From germline, CDR1 is ENHRY and CDR2 SYGVKD. The CDR3 is made up of 14 amino acids. V was trimmed by 5 bases and J by 4 bases, leaving 14 bases between them.

CDR3 coding DNA: TGTGCCAGCAGTTCCACGGACAAACTAGTGACAGATACGCAGTATTTT. It specifies CASSSTDKLVTDTQYF. The chain is built from TRBV28 and TRBJ2-3; either TRBD1 or TRBD2 may supply D (5 bases each). Germline CDR1 MDHEN, CDR2 SYDVKM. V was cut by 4 bases and J by 3 bases, with 17 bases left in between. This CDR3 spans 16 amino acids.

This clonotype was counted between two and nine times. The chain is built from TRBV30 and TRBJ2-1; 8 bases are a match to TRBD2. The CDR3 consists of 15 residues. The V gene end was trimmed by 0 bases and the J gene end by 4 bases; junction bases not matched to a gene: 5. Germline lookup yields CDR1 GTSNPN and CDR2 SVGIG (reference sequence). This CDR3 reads CAWSVGLAGYNEQFF. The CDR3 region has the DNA TGTGCCTGGAGTGTAGGGCTAGCGGGTTACAATGAGCAGTTCTTC.

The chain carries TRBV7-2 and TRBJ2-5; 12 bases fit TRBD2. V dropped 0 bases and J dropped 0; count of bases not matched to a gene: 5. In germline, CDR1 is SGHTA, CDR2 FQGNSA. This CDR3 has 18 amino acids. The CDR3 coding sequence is TGTGCCAGCAGCTTAGCATCTAGCGGGGGGGCAGACCAAGAGACCCAGTACTTC. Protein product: CASSLASSGGADQETQYF.

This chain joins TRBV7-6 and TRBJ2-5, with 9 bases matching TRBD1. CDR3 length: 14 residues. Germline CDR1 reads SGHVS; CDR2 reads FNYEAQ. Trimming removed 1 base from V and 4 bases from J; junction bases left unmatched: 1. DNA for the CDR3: TGTGCCAGCAGCTTAGGGACAGGGGTAGAGACCCAGTACTTC. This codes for CASSLGTGVETQYF. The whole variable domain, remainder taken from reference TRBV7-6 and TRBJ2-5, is GAGVSQSPRYKVTKRGQDVALRCDPISGHVSLYWYRQALGQGPEFLTYFNYEAQQDKSGLPNDRFSAERPEGSISTLTIQRTEQRDSAMYRCASSLGTGVETQYFGPGTRLLVL.

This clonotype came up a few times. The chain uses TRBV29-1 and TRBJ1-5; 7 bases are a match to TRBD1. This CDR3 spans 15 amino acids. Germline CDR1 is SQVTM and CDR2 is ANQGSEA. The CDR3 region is CSTLRTGGSNQPQHF. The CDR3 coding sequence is TGCAGTACGCTTCGGACAGGCGGTAGCAATCAGCCCCAGCATTTT.

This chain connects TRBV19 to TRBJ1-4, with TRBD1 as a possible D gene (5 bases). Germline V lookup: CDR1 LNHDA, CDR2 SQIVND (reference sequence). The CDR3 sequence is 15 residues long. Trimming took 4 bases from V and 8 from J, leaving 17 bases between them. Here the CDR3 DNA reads TGTGCCAGTAGTAAACGGGGCCCCGGAGAAGAAAAACTGTTTTTT. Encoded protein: CASSKRGPGEEKLFF.

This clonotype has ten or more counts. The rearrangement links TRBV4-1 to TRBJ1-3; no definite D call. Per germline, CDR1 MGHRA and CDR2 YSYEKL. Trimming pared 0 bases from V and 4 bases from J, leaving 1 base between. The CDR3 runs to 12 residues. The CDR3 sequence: CASSQEGNTIYF. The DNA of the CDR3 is TGCGCCAGCAGCCAAGAGGGAAACACCATATATTTT.

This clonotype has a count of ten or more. CDR3 protein: CASSNTMIRASEGYTF. CDR3 DNA: TGTGCCAGCAGTAACACCATGATCCGGGCCTCGGAAGGCTACACCTTC. The gene calls are TRBV6-5 and TRBJ1-2; the D is unclear. Per the germline V gene, CDR1 is MNHEY and CDR2 is SVGAGI. This CDR3 spans 16 amino acids. Trimming left V 5 bases short and J 8 bases short, with 24 bases between.

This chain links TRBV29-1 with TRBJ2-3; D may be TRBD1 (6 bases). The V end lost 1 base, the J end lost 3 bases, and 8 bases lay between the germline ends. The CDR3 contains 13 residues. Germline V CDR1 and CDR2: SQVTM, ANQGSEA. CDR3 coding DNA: TGCAGCGTTGAAGTCAGGGGAACAGATACGCAGTATTTT. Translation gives CSVEVRGTDTQYF.

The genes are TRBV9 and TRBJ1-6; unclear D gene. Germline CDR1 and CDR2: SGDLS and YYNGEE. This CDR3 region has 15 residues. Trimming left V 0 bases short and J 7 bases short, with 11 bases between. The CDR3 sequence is CASSVVGESNSPLHF. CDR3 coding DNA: TGTGCCAGCAGCGTAGTCGGGGAATCCAATTCACCCCTCCACTTT.